These 15 T cell receptor beta chains came from one sample sequenced in a study of blood T cell repertoires in COVID-19. Method: immunoSEQ multiplex PCR; TCRdb's copy keeps in-frame clones and lacks some. Here the sample spans approximately 120,000 clones, about 75% being singletons. The sample consisted of peripheral blood. The receptors were sampled from a man older than 75 with acute or convalescent COVID-19.

The chain employs TRBV15 and TRBJ2-2, with TRBD1 identical over 7 bases. V lost 2 bases and J lost 4; bases outside the gene matches: 7. The CDR3 contains 16 residues. Germline CDR1 LNHNV, CDR2 YYDKDF (reference sequence). This chain's CDR3 is CATSRRQGPRTGELFF. CDR3 coding DNA: TGTGCCACCAGCAGAAGACAGGGTCCGCGCACCGGGGAGCTGTTTTTT.

The chain combines TRBV6-6 with TRBJ2-3; 7 bases map to TRBD2. The CDR3 is 16 amino acids. Unmatched junction bases numbered 9, after V lost 3 bases and J lost 3 bases. Looked up from germline, CDR1 is MNHNY and CDR2 is SVGAGI (reference sequence). The CDR3 DNA is TGTGCCAGCAGTTATAGGAGTGGGGGGGTGACAGATACGCAGTATTTT. Translation: CASSYRSGGVTDTQYF.

The chain recombines TRBV11-2 with TRBJ2-7, with a possible D match to TRBD1 (6 bases). The CDR3 runs to 17 residues. CDR1 and CDR2 (germline): SGHAT, FQNNGV. The V and J ends lost 4 bases and 5 bases respectively, with 24 bases between them. CDR3 in amino acids: CASSSLPKQGLLNEQYF. CDR3 nucleotides: TGTGCCAGCAGCTCCCTTCCTAAACAGGGCCTCCTAAACGAGCAGTACTTC.

The V and J genes are TRBV5-4 and TRBJ2-1; the D is unclear. Germline lookup yields CDR1 SGHNT and CDR2 YYREEE (reference sequence). Trimming removed 4 bases from V and 8 bases from J, with 19 bases in between. The CDR3 spans 15 residues. CDR3 residues: CASSTTTSKVHEQFF. The CDR3 nucleotides read TGTGCCAGCAGCACCACTACCTCCAAAGTCCATGAGCAGTTCTTC.

The V and J genes are TRBV5-8 and TRBJ1-1, with D perhaps TRBD1 (5 bases). The CDR3 length is 13 residues. V was cut by 0 bases and J by 10 bases, with 13 bases left in between. Germline CDR1 and CDR2: SGHTS and YDEGEE. The CDR3 DNA reads as TGTGCCAGCAGCTTGGCTTTAGGACATGGAGCTTTCTTT. This codes for CASSLALGHGAFF.

The chain combines TRBV4-1 with TRBJ2-7; D ambiguous. Germline assignment: CDR1 MGHRA and CDR2 YSYEKL. The CDR3 runs to 12 residues. With 0 bases removed from V and 6 bases from J, the gap between germline ends came to 6 bases. The CDR3 loop is CASSQDRFEQYF. The CDR3 DNA follows: TGCGCCAGCAGCCAAGATCGGTTCGAGCAGTACTTC.

This chain connects TRBV19 to TRBJ2-5; D unresolved. CDR1 is LNHDA, CDR2 SQIVND, per germline (reference sequence). V was cut by 3 bases and J by 2 bases, with 10 bases left in between. This CDR3 region has 14 residues. The CDR3 bases are TGTGCCAGTAGTATTCCCGCCAGACAAGAGACCCAGTACTTC. As protein: CASSIPARQETQYF. Combining the CDR3 with reference TRBV19 and TRBJ2-5 gives the whole variable domain DGGITQSPKYLFRKEGQNVTLSCEQNLNHDAMYWYRQDPGQGLRLIYYSQIVNDFQKGDIAEGYSVSREKKESFPLTVTSAQKNPTAFYLCASSIPARQETQYFGPGTRLLVL.

A word on this clone: This CDR3 is also generated by other DNA sequences in the sample. This chain joins TRBV9 and TRBJ1-2; D perhaps matches TRBD1 (5 bases). Deletions cut 0 bases from V and 1 base from J, with 7 bases between. Germline CDR1 is SGDLS and CDR2 is YYNGEE. This CDR3 has 14 residues. CDR3 amino acids: CASSVDQGNYGYTF. The CDR3 DNA sequence: TGTGCCAGCAGCGTAGACCAGGGTAACTATGGCTACACCTTC.

The V and J genes are TRBV5-1 and TRBJ2-5; TRBD1 aligns across 8 bases. Germline trimming cut 4 bases from V and 3 bases from J; bases unmatched to any gene: 5. In germline, CDR1 is SGHRS, CDR2 YFSETQ. The CDR3 spans 14 residues. The DNA of the CDR3 is TGCGCCAGCAGCATGGGACAGGCAGAAGAGACCCAGTACTTC. Encoded protein: CASSMGQAEETQYF.

V usage is TRBV6-2 or TRBV6-3 and J usage is TRBJ2-5; possible D gene TRBD2, 5 bases. Deletions cut 4 bases from V and 1 base from J, with 10 bases between. The CDR3 covers 14 residues. Germline lookup yields CDR1 MNHEY and CDR2 SVGEGT. This CDR3 reads CASSWGETQETQYF. The CDR3 DNA is TGTGCCAGCAGTTGGGGAGAGACCCAAGAGACCCAGTACTTC.

This clone was seen only a few times. The chain carries TRBV6-2 or TRBV6-3 and TRBJ2-3; 8 bases line up with TRBD2. The V gene end was trimmed by 2 bases and the J gene end by 0 bases; junction bases not matched to a gene: 16. This CDR3 comprises 20 residues. Per the germline V gene, CDR1 is MNHEY and CDR2 is SVGEGT. CDR3 sequence (DNA): TGTGCCAGCAGTTACCCGGTTAAGGCTAGCGGGCATCTGAGCACAGATACGCAGTATTTT. Translating it yields CASSYPVKASGHLSTDTQYF.

This clone was detected once. The chain recombines TRBV6-2 or TRBV6-3 with TRBJ1-3; D remains unclear. The CDR3 totals 15 residues. V lost 2 bases and J lost 0, with 8 bases in between. Germline CDR1 MNHEY, CDR2 SVGEGT. The CDR3 bases are TGTGCCAGCAGTTACGGGCCTCACTCTGGAAACACCATATATTTT. It codes for CASSYGPHSGNTIYF.

J is TRBJ1-3 and V is TRBV5-8; D remains ambiguous. CDR1 SGHTS and CDR2 YDEGEE come from the germline V gene. CDR3 size: 13 residues. Trimming took off 0 bases at V and 5 bases at J, with 6 bases between the two ends. The CDR3 sequence is CASSLEDRNTIYF. CDR3 nucleotides: TGTGCCAGCAGCTTGGAAGACAGAAACACCATATATTTT.

This chain connects TRBV7-9 to TRBJ1-1; D unclear. Trimming stripped 2 bases from V and 4 bases from J, with 11 bases between. The CDR3 length is 14 residues. The germline V gene encodes CDR1 SEHNR and CDR2 FQNEAQ (reference sequence). The CDR3 reads CASSLRSIATEAFF. Here the CDR3 DNA reads TGTGCCAGCAGCTTACGGTCGATTGCCACTGAAGCTTTCTTT.

V gene TRBV2 combines with J gene TRBJ2-7, with D maybe TRBD2 (5 bases). Germline values: CDR1 SNHLY, CDR2 FYNNEI. Trimming shortened V by 7 bases and J by 3 bases, and 13 bases separated the two germline ends. The CDR3 spans 13 residues. The CDR3 reads CASKLGLRYEQYF. For the CDR3, the DNA is TGTGCCAGCAAGCTTGGACTCCGCTACGAGCAGTACTTC.